This TCR beta chain was identified during a study of cytomegalovirus exposure and HLA in healthy donors. In the study overall: In a previous analysis, 95 million to 130 million unique TCR beta sequences were found from roughly 180 million T cells.

Per germline, CDR1 MNHEY and CDR2 SMNVEV (reference sequence). The CDR3 extends over 14 amino acids. The junction had 4 bases not matched to a gene; V was cut back by 4 bases and J by 4 bases. Nominally healthy donors were sampled, though unrecorded immune exposures were likely. Comment on this clone: As yet, its antigen is unknown.

The PCR made use of 60 Vbeta and 13 Jbeta primers. Sequenced by immunoSEQ multiplex PCR; TCRdb stores in-frame clones only, minus some. The sample carries around 120,000 clones, 60% to 85% recorded once. Study outcomes and limitations: TRBV6-2, TRBV6-3 and some other V segments were excluded as indistinguishable.

This clonotype was sampled from a woman aged 40 to 50 in good health and CMV-seropositive. Sequencing was performed on PBMCs. This chain links TRBV27 with TRBJ2-1; 7 bases line up with TRBD2. This CDR3 is CASSSPGGYNEQFF. The CDR3, as DNA: TGTGCCAGCAGTTCCCCCGGGGGGTACAATGAGCAGTTCTTC.